This T cell receptor (beta chain) was captured in a study of blood T cell repertoires in COVID-19. This clone was recorded only once. Using immunoSEQ multiplex PCR, the repertoire was profiled, and TCRdb retains in-frame clones only, with some absent. The repertoire holds 100,000 to 150,000 clones, with 90% as singletons. Germline CDR1 is MNHNS and CDR2 is SASEGT. The length of the CDR3 is 14 residues. V was trimmed by 2 bases and J by 4 bases, leaving 9 bases between them. The sequence was collected from a man over 45 with active COVID-19. Sequencing was performed on peripheral blood. This sequence joins TRBV6-1 and TRBJ2-1; D is uncertain. The CDR3 DNA sequence: TGTGCCAGCAGTGAATGGGCCCCGTACAATGAGCAGTTCTTC. This codes for CASSEWAPYNEQFF.